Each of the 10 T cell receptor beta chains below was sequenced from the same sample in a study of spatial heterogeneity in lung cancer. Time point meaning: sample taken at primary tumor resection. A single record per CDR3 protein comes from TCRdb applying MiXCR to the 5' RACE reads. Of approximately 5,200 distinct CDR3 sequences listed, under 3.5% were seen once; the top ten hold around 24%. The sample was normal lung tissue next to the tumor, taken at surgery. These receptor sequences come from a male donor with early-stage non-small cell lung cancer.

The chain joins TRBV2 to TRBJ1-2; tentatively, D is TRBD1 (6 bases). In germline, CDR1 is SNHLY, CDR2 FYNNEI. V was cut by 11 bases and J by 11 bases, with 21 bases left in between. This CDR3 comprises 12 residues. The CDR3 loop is CASRGGMSGYTF. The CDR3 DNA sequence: TGTGCCTCAAGGGGGGGGATGAGTGGATACACCTTC.

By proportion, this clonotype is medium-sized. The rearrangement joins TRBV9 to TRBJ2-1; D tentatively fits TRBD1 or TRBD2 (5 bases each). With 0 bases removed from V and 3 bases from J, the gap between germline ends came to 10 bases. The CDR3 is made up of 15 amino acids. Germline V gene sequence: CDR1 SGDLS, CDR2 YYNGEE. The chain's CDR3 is CASSVGQGVYNEQFF. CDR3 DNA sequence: TGTGCCAGCAGCGTAGGTCAGGGAGTCTACAATGAGCAGTTCTTC. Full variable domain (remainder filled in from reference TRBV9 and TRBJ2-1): DSGVTQTPKHLITATGQRVTLRCSPRSGDLSVYWYQQSLDQGLQFLIQYYNGEERAKGNILERFSAQQFPDLHSELNLSSLELGDSALYFCASSVGQGVYNEQFFGPGTRLTVL.

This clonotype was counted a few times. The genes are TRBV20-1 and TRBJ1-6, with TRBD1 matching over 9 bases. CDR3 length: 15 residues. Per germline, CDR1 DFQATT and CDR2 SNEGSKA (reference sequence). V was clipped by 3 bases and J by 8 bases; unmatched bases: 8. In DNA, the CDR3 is TGCAGTGCTAGGCTCCCCGGGACAGGGCATTCACCCCTCCACTTT. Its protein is CSARLPGTGHSPLHF.

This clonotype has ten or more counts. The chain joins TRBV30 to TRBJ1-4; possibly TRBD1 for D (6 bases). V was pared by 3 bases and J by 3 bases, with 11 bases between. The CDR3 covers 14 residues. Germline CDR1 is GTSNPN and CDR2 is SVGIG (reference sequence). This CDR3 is CAWRRTGPNEKLFF. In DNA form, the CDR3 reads TGTGCCTGGAGAAGAACAGGGCCTAATGAAAAACTGTTTTTT.

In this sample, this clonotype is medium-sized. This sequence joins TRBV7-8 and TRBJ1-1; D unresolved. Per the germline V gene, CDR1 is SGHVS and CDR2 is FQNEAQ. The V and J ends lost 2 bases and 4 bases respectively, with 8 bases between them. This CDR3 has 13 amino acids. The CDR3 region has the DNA TGTGCCAGCAGCTTACCCACCAGCACTGAAGCTTTCTTT. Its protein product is CASSLPTSTEAFF.

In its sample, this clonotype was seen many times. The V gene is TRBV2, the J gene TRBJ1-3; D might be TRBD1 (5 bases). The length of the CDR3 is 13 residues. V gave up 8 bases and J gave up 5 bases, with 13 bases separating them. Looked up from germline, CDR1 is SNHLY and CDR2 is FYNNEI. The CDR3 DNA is TGTGCCAGCGGGGCGTCCACCCGAAACACCATATATTTT. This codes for CASGASTRNTIYF.

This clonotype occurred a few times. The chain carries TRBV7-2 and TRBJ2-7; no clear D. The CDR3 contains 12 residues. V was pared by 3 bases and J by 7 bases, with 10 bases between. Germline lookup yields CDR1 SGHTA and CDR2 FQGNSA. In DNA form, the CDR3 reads TGTGCCAGCAGCTTGGCTGGAGCGGAGCAGTACTTC. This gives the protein CASSLAGAEQYF.

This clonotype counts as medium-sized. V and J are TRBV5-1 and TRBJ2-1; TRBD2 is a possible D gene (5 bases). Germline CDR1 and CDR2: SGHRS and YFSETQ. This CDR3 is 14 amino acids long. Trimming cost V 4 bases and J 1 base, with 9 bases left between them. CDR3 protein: CASSPGESYNEQFF. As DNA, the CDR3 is TGCGCCAGCAGCCCCGGGGAGTCCTACAATGAGCAGTTCTTC.

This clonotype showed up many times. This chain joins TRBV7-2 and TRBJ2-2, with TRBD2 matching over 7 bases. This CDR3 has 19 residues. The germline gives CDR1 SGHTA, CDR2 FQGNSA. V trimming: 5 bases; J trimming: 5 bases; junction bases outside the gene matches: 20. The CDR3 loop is CASSPVGRLAEFGTGELFF. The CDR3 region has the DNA TGTGCCAGCAGCCCCGTGGGGCGCCTAGCGGAGTTTGGGACCGGGGAGCTGTTTTTT.

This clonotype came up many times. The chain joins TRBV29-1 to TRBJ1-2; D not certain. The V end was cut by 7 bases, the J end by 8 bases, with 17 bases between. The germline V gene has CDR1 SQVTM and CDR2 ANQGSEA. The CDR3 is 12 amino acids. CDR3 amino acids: CSADPPTEGYTF. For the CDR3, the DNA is TGCAGCGCCGACCCACCGACGGAAGGCTACACCTTC. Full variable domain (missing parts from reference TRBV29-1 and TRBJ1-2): SAVISQKPSRDICQRGTSLTIQCQVDSQVTMMFWYRQQPGQSLTLIATANQGSEATYESGFVIDKFPISRPNLTFSTLTVSNMSPEDSSIYLCSADPPTEGYTFGSGTRLTVV.